This is a list of T cell receptor beta chains from one sample in a study of T-cell reconstitution after alpha-beta-depleted transplantation in children. From the PCR reads, TCRdb called clonotypes with MiXCR, one entry per CDR3 protein. The table lists 670,000 or so distinct CDR3 sequences, less than 15% of them singletons. Sequencing used PBMCs, obtained before TCRalphabeta/CD19-depleted stem cell transplant. All receptors come from a girl aged 2 to 10 with congenital amegakaryocytic thrombocytopenia, due to receive a stem cell transplant. Both conserved end residues are part of each CDR3. A D gene is named only where the DNA matches it firmly. Clone size appears in some rows only: once, few, many, or a class for an expanded clone.

j_gene: TRBJ2-3; v_gene: TRBV13; abundance: many; d_gene: NA; CDR3aa: CASNWAGSGSDTQYF; CDR3nt: TGTGCCAGCAACTGGGCAGGGTCGGGTTCGGATACGCAGTATTTT
j_gene: TRBJ2-3; v_gene: TRBV7-2; abundance: many; d_gene: TRBD2; CDR3aa: CASSRTSAYTDTQYF; CDR3nt: TGTGCCAGCAGTCGGACTAGCGCGTACACAGATACGCAGTATTTT
j_gene: TRBJ1-4; v_gene: TRBV19; abundance: NA; d_gene: NA; CDR3aa: CASSIFSNRHEKLFF; CDR3nt: TGTGCCAGTAGTATATTCTCTAATCGGCATGAAAAACTGTTTTTT
j_gene: TRBJ1-5; v_gene: TRBV7-8; abundance: NA; d_gene: NA; CDR3aa: CASSLGTFQIDSNQPQHF; CDR3nt: TGTGCCAGCAGCCTAGGGACTTTCCAGATAGATAGCAATCAGCCCCAGCATTTT
j_gene: TRBJ2-2; v_gene: TRBV7-9; abundance: many; d_gene: TRBD1; CDR3aa: CAIRGTGETGELFF; CDR3nt: TGTGCCATAAGGGGGACAGGGGAGACCGGGGAGCTGTTTTTT
j_gene: TRBJ2-7; v_gene: TRBV20-1; abundance: NA; d_gene: TRBD2; CDR3aa: CSARKGGSNEQYF; CDR3nt: TGCAGTGCTAGGAAGGGCGGGAGTAATGAGCAGTACTTC
j_gene: TRBJ2-3; v_gene: TRBV20-1; abundance: NA; d_gene: NA; CDR3aa: CSARVWASTDTQYF; CDR3nt: TGCAGTGCTAGAGTATGGGCTAGCACAGATACGCAGTATTTT
j_gene: TRBJ2-1; v_gene: TRBV25-1; abundance: few; d_gene: NA; CDR3aa: CASSDSLGQFF; CDR3nt: TGTGCCAGCAGTGACTCCCTGGGGCAGTTCTTC
j_gene: TRBJ2-1; v_gene: TRBV7-9; abundance: once; d_gene: TRBD2; CDR3aa: CASSSTGTRTYNEQFF; CDR3nt: TGTGCCAGCAGCTCCACCGGGACTAGAACCTACAATGAGCAGTTCTTC
j_gene: TRBJ2-7; v_gene: TRBV5-6; abundance: NA; d_gene: NA; CDR3aa: CASSLASSDSYEQYF; CDR3nt: TGTGCCAGCAGCTTGGCGTCTAGCGATTCCTACGAGCAGTACTTC
j_gene: TRBJ2-3; v_gene: TRBV29-1; abundance: many; d_gene: NA; CDR3aa: CSVEVLNPDTQYF; CDR3nt: TGCAGCGTTGAGGTCCTCAATCCGGATACGCAGTATTTT
j_gene: TRBJ2-2; v_gene: TRBV7-7; abundance: few; d_gene: NA; CDR3aa: CASSRLDQNTGELFF; CDR3nt: TGTGCCAGCAGTCGACTAGACCAAAACACCGGGGAGCTGTTTTTT
j_gene: TRBJ2-1; v_gene: TRBV2; abundance: NA; d_gene: TRBD2; CDR3aa: CASSGGSSGYNEQFF; CDR3nt: TGTGCCAGCAGTGGAGGTTCTAGCGGCTACAATGAGCAGTTCTTC
j_gene: TRBJ2-7; v_gene: TRBV28; abundance: many; d_gene: TRBD2; CDR3aa: CASRRTSGRGEQYF; CDR3nt: TGTGCCAGCAGACGGACTAGCGGGAGAGGTGAGCAGTACTTC
j_gene: TRBJ2-5; v_gene: TRBV27; abundance: once; d_gene: NA; CDR3aa: CASSPWDGETQYF; CDR3nt: TGTGCCAGCAGTCCCTGGGACGGGGAGACCCAGTACTTC
j_gene: TRBJ1-2; v_gene: TRBV9; abundance: few; d_gene: NA; CDR3aa: CASGEVGFAGYTF; CDR3nt: TGTGCCAGCGGGGAGGTGGGGTTTGCTGGCTACACCTTC
j_gene: TRBJ2-3; v_gene: TRBV4-2; abundance: few; d_gene: NA; CDR3aa: CASSQVGIDTQYF; CDR3nt: TGTGCCAGCAGCCAAGTTGGGATAGATACGCAGTATTTT
j_gene: TRBJ2-2; v_gene: TRBV7-9; abundance: NA; d_gene: NA; CDR3aa: CASSPPGVGSGELFF; CDR3nt: TGTGCCAGCAGTCCCCCGGGGGTCGGCTCCGGGGAGCTGTTTTTT
j_gene: TRBJ2-3; v_gene: TRBV11-2; abundance: few; d_gene: TRBD2; CDR3aa: CASSLVLAGGPWADTQYF; CDR3nt: TGTGCCAGCAGCTTAGTTCTAGCGGGAGGGCCATGGGCAGATACGCAGTATTTT
j_gene: TRBJ2-7; v_gene: TRBV29-1; abundance: many; d_gene: NA; CDR3aa: CSVIGQPSYEQYF; CDR3nt: TGCAGCGTTATCGGACAGCCATCCTACGAGCAGTACTTC
j_gene: TRBJ1-5; v_gene: TRBV30; abundance: NA; d_gene: NA; CDR3aa: CASSVGFDQPQHF; CDR3nt: TGTGCATCCTCGGTGGGATTTGATCAGCCCCAGCATTTT
j_gene: TRBJ2-1; v_gene: TRBV7-2; abundance: many; d_gene: NA; CDR3aa: CASRPTPFLEQFF; CDR3nt: TGTGCCAGCAGGCCGACTCCCTTCCTAGAGCAGTTCTTC
j_gene: TRBJ1-5; v_gene: TRBV12-5; abundance: once; d_gene: NA; CDR3aa: CASGSSWAHPQHF; CDR3nt: TGTGCTAGTGGTTCCTCTTGGGCGCATCCCCAGCATTTT
j_gene: TRBJ2-1; v_gene: TRBV9; abundance: many; d_gene: NA; CDR3aa: CASSVDSGSYNEQFF; CDR3nt: TGTGCCAGCAGCGTGGACAGCGGCTCCTACAATGAGCAGTTCTTC
j_gene: TRBJ2-1; v_gene: TRBV12-5; abundance: many; d_gene: NA; CDR3aa: CASGPGTRRTEQFF; CDR3nt: TGTGCTAGTGGTCCCGGGACTCGCAGGACTGAGCAGTTCTTC
j_gene: TRBJ1-6; v_gene: TRBV7-9; abundance: many; d_gene: NA; CDR3aa: CASSLVVRGSPLHF; CDR3nt: TGTGCCAGCAGCTTAGTCGTCAGGGGTTCACCCCTCCACTTT
j_gene: TRBJ1-5; v_gene: TRBV5-5; abundance: many; d_gene: NA; CDR3aa: CASSTTRSINQPQHF; CDR3nt: TGTGCCAGCAGCACGACTCGGTCGATTAATCAGCCCCAGCATTTT
j_gene: TRBJ2-7; v_gene: TRBV15; abundance: NA; d_gene: TRBD2; CDR3aa: CATSRAPPSSGNYEQYF; CDR3nt: TGTGCCACCAGCAGAGCCCCGCCGTCTAGCGGGAACTACGAGCAGTACTTC
j_gene: TRBJ1-6; v_gene: TRBV4-2; abundance: few; d_gene: NA; CDR3aa: CASSQGGGYNSPLHF; CDR3nt: TGTGCCAGCAGCCAAGGAGGGGGATATAATTCACCCCTCCACTTT
j_gene: TRBJ1-1; v_gene: TRBV5-1; abundance: NA; d_gene: TRBD1; CDR3aa: CASSWAGQLNTEAFF; CDR3nt: TGCGCCAGCAGCTGGGCGGGACAGCTGAACACTGAAGCTTTCTTT
j_gene: TRBJ1-1; v_gene: TRBV28; abundance: NA; d_gene: NA; CDR3aa: CASSPTLTGLEAFF; CDR3nt: TGTGCCAGCAGCCCAACCCTGACGGGGCTTGAAGCTTTCTTT
j_gene: TRBJ2-1; v_gene: TRBV10-1; abundance: NA; d_gene: TRBD2; CDR3aa: CASSEELAGVNEQFF; CDR3nt: TGCGCCAGCAGTGAAGAACTAGCGGGGGTCAATGAGCAGTTCTTC
j_gene: TRBJ2-4; v_gene: TRBV15; abundance: many; d_gene: TRBD2; CDR3aa: CATSRVKREYSIQYF; CDR3nt: TGTGCCACCAGCAGAGTTAAGCGGGAGTATAGCATTCAGTACTTC
j_gene: TRBJ2-3; v_gene: TRBV29-1; abundance: NA; d_gene: TRBD2; CDR3aa: CSVESGEGTDTQYF; CDR3nt: TGCAGCGTTGAAAGCGGGGAAGGTACAGATACGCAGTATTTT
j_gene: TRBJ2-1; v_gene: TRBV5-1; abundance: many; d_gene: NA; CDR3aa: CASSLALGNEQFF; CDR3nt: TGCGCCAGCAGCTTGGCCCTGGGCAATGAGCAGTTCTTC
j_gene: TRBJ1-5; v_gene: TRBV5-8; abundance: many; d_gene: TRBD1; CDR3aa: CASSWGTENQPQHF; CDR3nt: TGTGCCAGCAGCTGGGGGACAGAAAATCAGCCCCAGCATTTT
j_gene: TRBJ2-1; v_gene: TRBV12-3/TRBV12-4; abundance: many; d_gene: TRBD2; CDR3aa: CASSLLAGWNEQFF; CDR3nt: TGTGCCAGCAGTTTACTAGCGGGATGGAATGAGCAGTTCTTC
j_gene: TRBJ2-2; v_gene: TRBV20-1; abundance: NA; d_gene: NA; CDR3aa: CSARSSARGSNTGELFF; CDR3nt: TGCAGTGCTAGGTCTAGCGCGAGGGGATCGAACACCGGGGAGCTGTTTTTT
j_gene: TRBJ2-2; v_gene: TRBV20-1; abundance: many; d_gene: NA; CDR3aa: CSARGRVSPLDTGELFF; CDR3nt: TGCAGTGCTAGGGGCAGGGTGAGCCCATTGGACACCGGGGAGCTGTTTTTT
j_gene: TRBJ2-1; v_gene: TRBV20-1; abundance: NA; d_gene: TRBD2; CDR3aa: CSARPGGLNEQFF; CDR3nt: TGCAGTGCTAGGCCGGGAGGGTTGAATGAGCAGTTCTTC
j_gene: TRBJ2-7; v_gene: TRBV12-3/TRBV12-4; abundance: many; d_gene: NA; CDR3aa: CATLVVGSPQKLAEQYF; CDR3nt: TGTGCCACCCTCGTTGTTGGGAGCCCCCAAAAGTTGGCCGAGCAGTACTTC
j_gene: TRBJ2-2; v_gene: TRBV12-3/TRBV12-4; abundance: NA; d_gene: NA; CDR3aa: CASLASRTGELFF; CDR3nt: TGTGCCAGCTTGGCGTCCAGAACCGGGGAGCTGTTTTTT
j_gene: TRBJ2-3; v_gene: TRBV15; abundance: many; d_gene: NA; CDR3aa: CATSRVWGDTQYF; CDR3nt: TGTGCCACCAGCAGAGTTTGGGGGGATACGCAGTATTTT
j_gene: TRBJ2-4; v_gene: TRBV10-3; abundance: many; d_gene: TRBD1; CDR3aa: CAISQRNGQGVTKNIQYF; CDR3nt: TGTGCCATCAGTCAGCGAAACGGACAGGGGGTAACCAAAAACATTCAGTACTTC
j_gene: TRBJ1-1; v_gene: TRBV12-3/TRBV12-4; abundance: NA; d_gene: NA; CDR3aa: CAIRTLLTGPPRRTEAFF; CDR3nt: TGTGCCATCAGGACCCTTCTTACAGGCCCCCCCAGGCGGACTGAAGCTTTCTTT
j_gene: TRBJ2-6; v_gene: TRBV15; abundance: NA; d_gene: NA; CDR3aa: CATSRDVNSGANVLTF; CDR3nt: TGTGCCACCAGCAGAGATGTGAACTCTGGGGCCAACGTCCTGACTTTC
j_gene: TRBJ1-2; v_gene: TRBV12-3/TRBV12-4; abundance: many; d_gene: NA; CDR3aa: CASSLASDNYGYTF; CDR3nt: TGTGCCAGCAGTTTAGCTTCGGATAACTATGGCTACACCTTC
j_gene: TRBJ2-3; v_gene: TRBV10-3; abundance: NA; d_gene: NA; CDR3aa: CAISDLEGKTDTQYF; CDR3nt: TGTGCCATCAGTGACTTGGAGGGGAAGACAGATACGCAGTATTTT
j_gene: TRBJ2-1; v_gene: TRBV12-3/TRBV12-4; abundance: NA; d_gene: NA; CDR3aa: CASSFGLVYNEQFF; CDR3nt: TGTGCCAGCAGTTTCGGGCTAGTTTACAATGAGCAGTTCTTC
j_gene: TRBJ2-3; v_gene: TRBV20-1; abundance: many; d_gene: NA; CDR3aa: CSVNLATDTQYF; CDR3nt: TGCAGTGTCAACCTAGCGACAGATACGCAGTATTTT
j_gene: TRBJ1-1; v_gene: TRBV5-1; abundance: few; d_gene: NA; CDR3aa: CASSLEGSAEAFF; CDR3nt: TGCGCCAGCAGCTTGGAGGGTTCGGCTGAAGCTTTCTTT
j_gene: TRBJ2-4; v_gene: TRBV7-3; abundance: NA; d_gene: TRBD2; CDR3aa: CASSLSGGAKNIQYF; CDR3nt: TGTGCCAGCAGCTTATCGGGAGGTGCCAAAAACATTCAGTACTTC
j_gene: TRBJ1-4; v_gene: TRBV28; abundance: many; d_gene: NA; CDR3aa: CASSLLGSATNEKLFF; CDR3nt: TGTGCCAGCAGTTTATTAGGGTCGGCAACTAATGAAAAACTGTTTTTT
j_gene: TRBJ2-2; v_gene: TRBV7-9; abundance: many; d_gene: NA; CDR3aa: CASSLTSPGELFF; CDR3nt: TGTGCCAGCAGCTTAACTAGCCCCGGGGAGCTGTTTTTT
j_gene: TRBJ2-3; v_gene: TRBV29-1; abundance: many; d_gene: NA; CDR3aa: CSGNRVADTQYF; CDR3nt: TGCAGCGGTAACAGGGTCGCAGATACGCAGTATTTT